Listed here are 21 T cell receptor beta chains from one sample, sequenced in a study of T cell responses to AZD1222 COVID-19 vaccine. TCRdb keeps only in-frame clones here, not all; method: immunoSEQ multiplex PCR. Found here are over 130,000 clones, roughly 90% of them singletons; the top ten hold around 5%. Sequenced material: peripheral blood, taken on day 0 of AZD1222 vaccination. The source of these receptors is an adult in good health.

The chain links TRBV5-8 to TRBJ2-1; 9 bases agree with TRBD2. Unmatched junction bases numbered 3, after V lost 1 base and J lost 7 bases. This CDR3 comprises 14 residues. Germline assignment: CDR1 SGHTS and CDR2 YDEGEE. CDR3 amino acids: CASSLLAGVNEQFF. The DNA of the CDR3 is TGTGCCAGCAGCTTGTTAGCGGGGGTAAATGAGCAGTTCTTC.

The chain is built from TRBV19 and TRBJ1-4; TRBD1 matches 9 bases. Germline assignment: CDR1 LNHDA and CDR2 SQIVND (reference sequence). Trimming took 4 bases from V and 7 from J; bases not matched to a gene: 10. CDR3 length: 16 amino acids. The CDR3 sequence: CASSNLKGQGVEKLFF. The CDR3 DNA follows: TGTGCCAGTAGTAATCTTAAGGGACAGGGTGTTGAAAAACTGTTTTTT.

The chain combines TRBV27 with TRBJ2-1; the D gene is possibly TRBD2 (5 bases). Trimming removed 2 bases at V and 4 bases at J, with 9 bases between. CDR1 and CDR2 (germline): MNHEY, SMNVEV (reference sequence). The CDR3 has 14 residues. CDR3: CASSLEGAYNEQFF. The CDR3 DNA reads TGTGCCAGCAGTTTAGAGGGAGCTTACAATGAGCAGTTCTTC.

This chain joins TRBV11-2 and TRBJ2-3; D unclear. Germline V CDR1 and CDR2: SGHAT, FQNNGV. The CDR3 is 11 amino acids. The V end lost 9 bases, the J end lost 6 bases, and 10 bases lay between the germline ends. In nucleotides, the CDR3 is TGTGCCAGTACCTTGGCCGATACGCAGTATTTT. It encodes CASTLADTQYF.

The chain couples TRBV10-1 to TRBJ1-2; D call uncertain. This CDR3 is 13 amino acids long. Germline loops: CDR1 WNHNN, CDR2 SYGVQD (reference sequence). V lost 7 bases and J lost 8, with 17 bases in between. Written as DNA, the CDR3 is TGCGCCAGCACTACGTTGCAGGTTTGGGGCTACACCTTC. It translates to CASTTLQVWGYTF.

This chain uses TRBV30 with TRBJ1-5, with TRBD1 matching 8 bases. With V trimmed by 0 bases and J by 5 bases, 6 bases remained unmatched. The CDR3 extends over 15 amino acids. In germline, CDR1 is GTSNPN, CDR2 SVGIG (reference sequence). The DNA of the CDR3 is TGTGCCTGGAGTGTACAACAGGGGGTGTATCAGCCCCAGCATTTT. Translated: CAWSVQQGVYQPQHF.

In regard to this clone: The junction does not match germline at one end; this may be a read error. CDR3 residues: CASSSAGETGELFF. In DNA form, the CDR3 reads TGTGCTAGCAGCTCTGCGGGAGAAACCGGGGAGCTGTTTTTT. The rearrangement links TRBV7-7 to TRBJ2-2; 7 nucleotides match TRBD2. Germline-derived CDR1 and CDR2 are SSHAT and FNYEAQ (reference sequence). This CDR3 is 14 amino acids long.

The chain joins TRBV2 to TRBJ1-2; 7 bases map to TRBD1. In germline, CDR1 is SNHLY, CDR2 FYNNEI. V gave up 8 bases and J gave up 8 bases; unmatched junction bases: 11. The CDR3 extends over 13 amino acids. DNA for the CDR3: TGTGCCAGCGAGGGACAGCAAAAGTTCGGCTACACCTTC. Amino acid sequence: CASEGQQKFGYTF. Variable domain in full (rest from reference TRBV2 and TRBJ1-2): EPEVTQTPSHQVTQMGQEVILRCVPISNHLYFYWYRQILGQKVEFLVSFYNNEISEKSEIFDDQFSVERPDGSNFTLKIRSTKLEDSAMYFCASEGQQKFGYTFGSGTRLTVV.

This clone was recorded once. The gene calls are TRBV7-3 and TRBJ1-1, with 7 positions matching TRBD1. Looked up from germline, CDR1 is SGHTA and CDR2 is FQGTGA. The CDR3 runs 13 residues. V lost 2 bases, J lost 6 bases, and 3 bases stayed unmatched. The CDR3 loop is CASSLVQGAEAFF. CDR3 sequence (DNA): TGTGCCAGCAGCTTAGTGCAGGGGGCTGAAGCTTTCTTT.

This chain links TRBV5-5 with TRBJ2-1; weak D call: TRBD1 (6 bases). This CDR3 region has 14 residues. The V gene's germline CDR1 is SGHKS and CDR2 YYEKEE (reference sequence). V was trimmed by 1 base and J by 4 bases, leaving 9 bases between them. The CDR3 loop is CASSLTGKYNEQFF. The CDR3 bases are TGTGCCAGCAGCTTGACAGGGAAATACAATGAGCAGTTCTTC. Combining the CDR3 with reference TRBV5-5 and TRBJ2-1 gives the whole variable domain DAGVTQSPTHLIKTRGQQVTLRCSPISGHKSVSWYQQVLGQGPQFIFQYYEKEERGRGNFPDRFSARQFPNYSSELNVNALLLGDSALYLCASSLTGKYNEQFFGPGTRLTVL.

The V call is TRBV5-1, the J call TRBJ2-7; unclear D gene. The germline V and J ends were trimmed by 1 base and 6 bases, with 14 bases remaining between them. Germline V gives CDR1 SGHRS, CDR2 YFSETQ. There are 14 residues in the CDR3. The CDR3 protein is CASSLQGSPPEQYF. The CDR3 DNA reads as TGCGCCAGCAGCTTGCAAGGGTCCCCCCCCGAGCAGTACTTC.

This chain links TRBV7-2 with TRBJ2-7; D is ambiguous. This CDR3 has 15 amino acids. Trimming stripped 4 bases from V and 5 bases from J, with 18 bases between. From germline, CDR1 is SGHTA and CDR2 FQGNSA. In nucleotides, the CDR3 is TGTGCCAGCAGCTCGACCGGTCTGGTCTTCGACGAGCAGTACTTC. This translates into CASSSTGLVFDEQYF.

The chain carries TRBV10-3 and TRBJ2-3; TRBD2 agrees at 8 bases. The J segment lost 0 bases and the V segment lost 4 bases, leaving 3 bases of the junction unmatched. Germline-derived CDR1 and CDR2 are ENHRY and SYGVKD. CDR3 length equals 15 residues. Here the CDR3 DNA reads TGTGCCATCAGTGGGACTAGCCGGAGCACAGATACGCAGTATTTT. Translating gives CAISGTSRSTDTQYF.

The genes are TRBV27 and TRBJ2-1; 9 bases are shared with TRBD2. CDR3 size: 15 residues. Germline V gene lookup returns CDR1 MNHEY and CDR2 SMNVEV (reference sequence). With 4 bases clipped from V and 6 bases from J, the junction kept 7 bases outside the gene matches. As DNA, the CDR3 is TGTGCCAGCAGTTCTAAAGCGGGAGGAGTCAATGAGCAGTTCTTC. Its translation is CASSSKAGGVNEQFF.

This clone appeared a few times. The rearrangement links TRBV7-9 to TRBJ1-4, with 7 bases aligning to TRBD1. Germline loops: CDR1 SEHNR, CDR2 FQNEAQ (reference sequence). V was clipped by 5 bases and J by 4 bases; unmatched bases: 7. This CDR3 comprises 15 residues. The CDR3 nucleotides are TGTGCCAGCAGCCAGGGGGGACAGTTTAATGAAAAACTGTTTTTT. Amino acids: CASSQGGQFNEKLFF.

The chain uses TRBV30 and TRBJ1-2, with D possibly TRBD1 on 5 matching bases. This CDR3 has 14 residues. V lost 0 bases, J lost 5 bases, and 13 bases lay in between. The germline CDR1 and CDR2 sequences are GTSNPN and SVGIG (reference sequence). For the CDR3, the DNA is TGTGCCTGGAGTGTACGGGGCGGGAAATATGGCTACACCTTC. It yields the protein CAWSVRGGKYGYTF.

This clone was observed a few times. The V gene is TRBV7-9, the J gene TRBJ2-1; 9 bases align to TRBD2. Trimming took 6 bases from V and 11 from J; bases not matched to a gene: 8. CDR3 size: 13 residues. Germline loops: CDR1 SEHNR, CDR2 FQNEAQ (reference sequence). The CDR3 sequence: CASSVPGLAKQFF. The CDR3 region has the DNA TGTGCCAGCAGTGTGCCGGGACTAGCAAAGCAGTTCTTC.

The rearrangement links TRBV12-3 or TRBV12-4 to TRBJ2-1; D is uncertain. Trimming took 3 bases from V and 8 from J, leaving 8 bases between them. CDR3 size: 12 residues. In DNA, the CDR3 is TGTGCCAGCAGTTTGATTGGTGATGAGCAGTTCTTC. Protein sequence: CASSLIGDEQFF.

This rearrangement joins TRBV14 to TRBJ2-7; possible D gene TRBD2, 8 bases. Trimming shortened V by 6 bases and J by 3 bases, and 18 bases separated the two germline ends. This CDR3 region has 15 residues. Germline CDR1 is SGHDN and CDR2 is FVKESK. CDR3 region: CASSPPGGGFYEQYF. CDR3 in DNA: TGTGCCAGCAGTCCTCCGGGAGGGGGCTTCTACGAGCAGTACTTC.

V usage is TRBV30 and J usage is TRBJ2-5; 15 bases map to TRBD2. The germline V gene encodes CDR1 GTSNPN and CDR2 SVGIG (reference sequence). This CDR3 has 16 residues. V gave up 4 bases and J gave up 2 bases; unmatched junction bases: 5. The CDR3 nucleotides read TGTGCCTGGAATTTAGGACTAGCGGGGGGGCAAGAGACCCAGTACTTC. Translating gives CAWNLGLAGGQETQYF.

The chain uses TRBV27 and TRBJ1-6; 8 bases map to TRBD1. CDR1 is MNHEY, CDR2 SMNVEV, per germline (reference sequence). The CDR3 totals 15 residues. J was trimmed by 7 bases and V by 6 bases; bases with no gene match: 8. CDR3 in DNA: TGTGCCAGCAGAACTTGGACAGGGAGAAATTCACCCCTCCACTTT. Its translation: CASRTWTGRNSPLHF.